The rows below give T cell receptor beta chains drawn from one sample of a study of T cells after yellow fever vaccination. TCRdb fed the 5' RACE reads into MiXCR, producing one record per CDR3 protein. The data hold approximately 32,000 distinct CDR3 sequences, with roughly 10% observed a single time. Source: PBMCs, either bulk or a sorted T-cell subset (CD4+, CD8+, memory, or dextramer-sorted; not recorded which), taken about 2 weeks after the first yellow fever vaccination. The receptors were gathered from a man aged 18 to 30 who received the YFV17D yellow fever vaccine. CDR3s include the opening cysteine and the closing phenylalanine or tryptophan. Fields, in order: D gene, clone size, V gene, J gene, CDR3 protein, CDR3 DNA. D genes are given only for firm matches. The size of a clone is reported for some rows only, either as once, few or many, or as a class for expanded clones.

d_gene: -
abundance: many
v_gene: TRBV11-2
j_gene: TRBJ2-4
CDR3aa: CASSLSLGDKNIQYF
CDR3nt: TGTGCCAGCAGCTTATCCCTGGGGGACAAAAACATTCAGTACTTC

d_gene: TRBD1
abundance: -
v_gene: TRBV20-1
j_gene: TRBJ2-7
CDR3aa: CSARDRFSGQGYPSSYEQYF
CDR3nt: TGCAGTGCTAGAGATCGCTTTTCGGGACAGGGATATCCTAGCTCCTACGAGCAGTACTTC

d_gene: -
abundance: many
v_gene: TRBV6-5
j_gene: TRBJ2-4
CDR3aa: CASSRTRQNIQYF
CDR3nt: TGTGCCAGCAGCCGGACAAGACAAAACATTCAGTACTTC

d_gene: -
abundance: many
v_gene: TRBV19
j_gene: TRBJ2-5
CDR3aa: CASSIRETQYF
CDR3nt: TGTGCCAGTAGTATTCGGGAGACCCAGTACTTC

d_gene: TRBD1
abundance: many
v_gene: TRBV29-1
j_gene: TRBJ2-2
CDR3aa: CSVRDRLNTGELFF
CDR3nt: TGCAGCGTTCGGGACAGGCTTAACACCGGGGAGCTGTTTTTT

d_gene: TRBD1
abundance: many
v_gene: TRBV5-1
j_gene: TRBJ2-7
CDR3aa: CASSSGTGEYEQYF
CDR3nt: TGCGCCAGCAGCTCGGGGACAGGCGAATACGAGCAGTACTTC

d_gene: -
abundance: many
v_gene: TRBV7-2
j_gene: TRBJ1-1
CDR3aa: CASSLARGETEAFF
CDR3nt: TGTGCCAGCAGCTTAGCGCGGGGTGAGACTGAAGCTTTCTTT

d_gene: TRBD1
abundance: many
v_gene: TRBV12-3/TRBV12-4
j_gene: TRBJ1-6
CDR3aa: CASSPDRARDSPLHF
CDR3nt: TGTGCCAGCAGCCCAGACAGGGCTCGAGATTCACCCCTCCACTTT

d_gene: -
abundance: many
v_gene: TRBV5-1
j_gene: TRBJ2-7
CDR3aa: CASSYTDRSYEQYF
CDR3nt: TGCGCCAGCAGCTACACCGACCGGTCCTACGAGCAGTACTTC

d_gene: TRBD2
abundance: -
v_gene: TRBV9
j_gene: TRBJ2-2
CDR3aa: CASSVDSGGPTGELFF
CDR3nt: TGTGCCAGCAGCGTAGACAGCGGGGGGCCCACCGGGGAGCTGTTTTTT

d_gene: TRBD1
abundance: many
v_gene: TRBV7-8
j_gene: TRBJ1-5
CDR3aa: CASSPFGQGAIQPQHF
CDR3nt: TGTGCCAGCAGCCCCTTTGGACAGGGGGCGATTCAGCCCCAGCATTTT

d_gene: -
abundance: many
v_gene: TRBV2
j_gene: TRBJ1-6
CDR3aa: CASRVGGNSPLHF
CDR3nt: TGTGCCAGCCGGGTGGGGGGTAATTCACCCCTCCACTTT

d_gene: TRBD2
abundance: many
v_gene: TRBV7-3
j_gene: TRBJ2-3
CDR3aa: CASSFVELGSGETDTQYF
CDR3nt: TGTGCCAGCAGCTTCGTAGAGTTAGGTAGCGGGGAGACCGATACGCAGTATTTT

d_gene: -
abundance: many
v_gene: TRBV6-2/TRBV6-3
j_gene: TRBJ2-3
CDR3aa: CASSYSSTDTQYF
CDR3nt: TGTGCCAGCAGTTACTCCAGCACAGATACGCAGTATTTT

d_gene: TRBD2
abundance: many
v_gene: TRBV10-2
j_gene: TRBJ2-3
CDR3aa: CASSDLGLAGPSTDTQYF
CDR3nt: TGCGCCAGCAGTGACCTGGGACTAGCGGGGCCTAGCACAGATACGCAGTATTTT

d_gene: -
abundance: many
v_gene: TRBV7-2
j_gene: TRBJ2-2
CDR3aa: CASTRGNTGELFF
CDR3nt: TGTGCCAGCACGCGGGGGAACACCGGGGAGCTGTTTTTT

d_gene: -
abundance: many
v_gene: TRBV11-2
j_gene: TRBJ2-5
CDR3aa: CASSLDWGEPSQETQYF
CDR3nt: TGTGCCAGCAGCTTAGACTGGGGGGAACCGTCTCAAGAGACCCAGTACTTC

d_gene: -
abundance: many
v_gene: TRBV18
j_gene: TRBJ1-1
CDR3aa: CASSLNGDGTEAFF
CDR3nt: TGTGCCAGCTCACTTAACGGGGATGGTACTGAAGCTTTCTTT

d_gene: -
abundance: many
v_gene: TRBV5-1
j_gene: TRBJ2-3
CDR3aa: CASSWTGSSTDTQYF
CDR3nt: TGCGCCAGCAGCTGGACTGGTTCTAGCACAGATACGCAGTATTTT

d_gene: -
abundance: many
v_gene: TRBV7-2
j_gene: TRBJ2-5
CDR3aa: CASSLALVPQETQYF
CDR3nt: TGTGCCAGCAGCTTAGCGCTAGTTCCTCAAGAGACCCAGTACTTC

d_gene: -
abundance: many
v_gene: TRBV9
j_gene: TRBJ2-3
CDR3aa: CASSVANGADTQYF
CDR3nt: TGTGCCAGCAGCGTAGCTAACGGGGCAGATACGCAGTATTTT

d_gene: TRBD1
abundance: many
v_gene: TRBV2
j_gene: TRBJ1-5
CDR3aa: CASSRQGARQPQHF
CDR3nt: TGTGCCAGCAGTCGACAGGGGGCCAGGCAGCCCCAGCATTTT

d_gene: TRBD2
abundance: many
v_gene: TRBV7-2
j_gene: TRBJ2-3
CDR3aa: CASSPGLVTDTQYF
CDR3nt: TGTGCCAGCAGCCCGGGACTAGTGACAGATACGCAGTATTTT

d_gene: -
abundance: many
v_gene: TRBV20-1
j_gene: TRBJ2-3
CDR3aa: CSVRAASTDTQYF
CDR3nt: TGCAGTGTCAGGGCAGCTAGCACAGATACGCAGTATTTT

d_gene: -
abundance: few
v_gene: TRBV20-1
j_gene: TRBJ2-3
CDR3aa: CSASGRSSTDTQYF
CDR3nt: TGCAGTGCGTCCGGACGATCTAGCACAGATACGCAGTATTTT

d_gene: TRBD1
abundance: many
v_gene: TRBV5-4
j_gene: TRBJ1-2
CDR3aa: CASSLGQVYYGYTF
CDR3nt: TGTGCCAGCAGCTTAGGACAGGTCTACTATGGCTACACCTTC

d_gene: -
abundance: many
v_gene: TRBV7-2
j_gene: TRBJ2-1
CDR3aa: CASSLLGKQFF
CDR3nt: TGTGCCAGCAGCTTATTAGGGAAGCAGTTCTTC

d_gene: -
abundance: few
v_gene: TRBV6-6
j_gene: TRBJ1-6
CDR3aa: CASGRPPGSPLHF
CDR3nt: TGTGCCAGCGGTCGGCCCCCGGGTTCACCCCTCCACTTT

d_gene: -
abundance: many
v_gene: TRBV7-9
j_gene: TRBJ1-1
CDR3aa: CASRLTNTEAFF
CDR3nt: TGTGCCAGCAGGTTAACGAACACTGAAGCTTTCTTT

d_gene: -
abundance: many
v_gene: TRBV4-3
j_gene: TRBJ1-3
CDR3aa: CASSQGQSSGNTIYF
CDR3nt: TGCGCCAGCAGCCAAGGACAGTCCTCTGGAAACACCATATATTTT

d_gene: -
abundance: many
v_gene: TRBV10-3
j_gene: TRBJ2-7
CDR3aa: CAISGYGYEQYF
CDR3nt: TGTGCCATCAGTGGGTATGGGTACGAGCAGTACTTC

d_gene: TRBD1
abundance: many
v_gene: TRBV18
j_gene: TRBJ2-1
CDR3aa: CASSPMAGGKYGEQFF
CDR3nt: TGTGCCAGCTCCCCGATGGCAGGGGGCAAATACGGTGAGCAGTTCTTC

d_gene: -
abundance: few
v_gene: TRBV6-5
j_gene: TRBJ2-3
CDR3aa: CASSYRGLGTDTQYF
CDR3nt: TGTGCCAGCAGTTACAGGGGATTGGGTACAGATACGCAGTATTTT

d_gene: TRBD1
abundance: few
v_gene: TRBV7-3
j_gene: TRBJ2-5
CDR3aa: CASSLSPDRVETQYF
CDR3nt: TGTGCCAGCAGCTTAAGCCCAGACAGGGTAGAGACCCAGTACTTC

d_gene: -
abundance: many
v_gene: TRBV6-2/TRBV6-3
j_gene: TRBJ1-6
CDR3aa: CASKSSRTNSPLHF
CDR3nt: TGTGCCAGCAAGTCATCCAGAACCAATTCACCCCTCCACTTT

d_gene: -
abundance: many
v_gene: TRBV5-5
j_gene: TRBJ2-4
CDR3aa: CASSLGTAASTAKNIQYF
CDR3nt: TGTGCCAGCAGCTTGGGGACAGCAGCCTCCACAGCCAAAAACATTCAGTACTTC

d_gene: -
abundance: many
v_gene: TRBV9
j_gene: TRBJ2-1
CDR3aa: CASSPGERLYNEQFF
CDR3nt: TGTGCCAGCAGCCCTGGGGAGCGACTATACAATGAGCAGTTCTTC

d_gene: -
abundance: -
v_gene: TRBV4-2
j_gene: TRBJ2-1
CDR3aa: CASSQEERGGGNEQFF
CDR3nt: TGTGCCAGCAGCCAAGAGGAAAGGGGGGGGGGGAATGAGCAGTTCTTC

d_gene: TRBD1
abundance: many
v_gene: TRBV20-1
j_gene: TRBJ1-1
CDR3aa: CSASEQGGTEAFF
CDR3nt: TGCAGTGCTAGTGAACAGGGGGGGACTGAAGCTTTCTTT

d_gene: TRBD2
abundance: many
v_gene: TRBV6-4
j_gene: TRBJ2-1
CDR3aa: CASSDSPSGGADEQFF
CDR3nt: TGTGCCAGCAGTGACTCTCCTAGCGGGGGGGCCGATGAGCAGTTCTTC

d_gene: TRBD2
abundance: many
v_gene: TRBV9
j_gene: TRBJ2-5
CDR3aa: CASSLKHASGGFQETQYF
CDR3nt: TGTGCCAGCAGCCTCAAACACGCTAGCGGGGGGTTCCAAGAGACCCAGTACTTC

d_gene: -
abundance: many
v_gene: TRBV5-6
j_gene: TRBJ2-3
CDR3aa: CASSLGGLDTQYF
CDR3nt: TGTGCCAGCTCCCTAGGGGGGCTGGATACGCAGTATTTT

d_gene: -
abundance: many
v_gene: TRBV6-5
j_gene: TRBJ1-2
CDR3aa: CASNQEGRDYGYTF
CDR3nt: TGTGCCAGCAACCAGGAGGGGAGGGACTATGGCTACACCTTC

d_gene: -
abundance: many
v_gene: TRBV4-1
j_gene: TRBJ1-1
CDR3aa: CASSQDWQAAFF
CDR3nt: TGCGCCAGCAGCCAAGATTGGCAGGCGGCTTTCTTT

d_gene: -
abundance: many
v_gene: TRBV12-3/TRBV12-4
j_gene: TRBJ2-3
CDR3aa: CASSLTWVRTDTQYF
CDR3nt: TGTGCCAGCAGTTTGACCTGGGTCCGCACAGATACGCAGTATTTT

d_gene: -
abundance: many
v_gene: TRBV10-2
j_gene: TRBJ2-2
CDR3aa: CASSESRRGARAGELFF
CDR3nt: TGCGCCAGCAGTGAGTCGAGGAGGGGTGCTCGGGCCGGGGAGCTGTTTTTT